The 17 T cell receptor beta chains in this list originate from one sample, sequenced in a study of cytomegalovirus exposure and HLA in healthy donors. TCRdb's copy holds only in-frame clones and misses some; the assay was immunoSEQ multiplex PCR. This table has 150,000 to 200,000 clones, approximately 78% appearing once. Sequencing was done on a sample of PBMCs. These receptor sequences come from a woman aged 30 to 39 in good health and CMV-seronegative.

This rearrangement joins TRBV15 to TRBJ2-7; a possible D gene is TRBD2 (6 bases). V shed 0 bases and J shed 6 bases, with 12 bases lying between them. CDR1 is LNHNV and CDR2 is YYDKDF in the germline V gene (reference sequence). The CDR3 is made up of 14 amino acids. Here the CDR3 reads CATSRETASAEQYF. CDR3 in DNA: TGTGCCACCAGCAGAGAAACCGCTAGCGCCGAGCAGTACTTC.

The J gene is TRBJ2-5, the V gene TRBV4-1; 9 bases agree with TRBD2. Germline assignment: CDR1 MGHRA and CDR2 YSYEKL. The ends lost 1 base at V and 4 bases at J; junction bases unmatched: 7. This CDR3 spans 16 amino acids. CDR3 sequence: CASSQVSLAGRETQYF. CDR3 DNA sequence: TGCGCCAGCAGCCAAGTAAGTCTAGCGGGGAGAGAGACCCAGTACTTC.

The CDR3 DNA is TGTGCCAGCAGTTTACCCGGACAGGGGGGAACTGAAGCTTTCTTT. Protein sequence: CASSLPGQGGTEAFF. V and J are TRBV28 and TRBJ1-1; 10 bases map to TRBD1. V shed 2 bases, J shed 5 bases, and the junction held 5 bases outside the gene matches. Per the germline V gene, CDR1 is MDHEN and CDR2 is SYDVKM. The CDR3 contains 15 residues.

This sequence joins TRBV19 and TRBJ2-1, with 15 bases aligning to TRBD2. From germline, CDR1 is LNHDA and CDR2 SQIVND (reference sequence). V was clipped by 8 bases and J by 7 bases; unmatched bases: 12. CDR3 length equals 17 residues. CDR3 coding DNA: TGTGCCAGTCGTCCCGGGACTAGCGGGGGGCGGAGGAATGAGCAGTTCTTC. This codes for CASRPGTSGGRRNEQFF.

V usage is TRBV28 and J usage is TRBJ2-7; 7 nucleotides align to TRBD2. Germline CDR1 and CDR2: MDHEN and SYDVKM. The CDR3 runs 16 residues. The junction had 14 bases not matched to a gene; V was cut back by 8 bases and J by 1 base. The CDR3 bases are TGTGCCAGCTTAGTTTGGGGGGGGATCGGGTCCTACGAGCAGTACTTC. This gives the protein CASLVWGGIGSYEQYF.

This chain uses TRBV7-9 with TRBJ2-7; D remains ambiguous. The CDR3 sequence is 13 residues long. Trimming removed 5 bases from V and 5 bases from J, with 13 bases in between. CDR1 is SEHNR and CDR2 is FQNEAQ in the germline V gene (reference sequence). Here the CDR3 DNA reads TGTGCCAGCAGCGCCAGCGAGACCCACGAGCAGTACTTC. Translating it yields CASSASETHEQYF.

J is TRBJ1-2 and V is TRBV30; the D gene is possibly TRBD1 (5 bases). This CDR3 has 16 residues. Germline V gene lookup returns CDR1 GTSNPN and CDR2 SVGIG (reference sequence). Trimming pared 1 base from V and 4 bases from J, leaving 19 bases between. For the CDR3, the DNA is TGTGCCTGGAGTGGGGGGACTTGGACATCTCGCTATGGCTACACCTTC. Encoded protein: CAWSGGTWTSRYGYTF.

This chain connects TRBV11-1 to TRBJ2-3; 12 bases align to TRBD2. The germline V gene has CDR1 SGHAT and CDR2 FQDESV (reference sequence). The CDR3 loop spans 18 amino acids. V was clipped by 3 bases and J by 2 bases; unmatched bases: 9. CDR3 DNA: TGTGCCAGCAGCTTGTCTGGGCTAGCGGGAGGGACCACAGATACGCAGTATTTT. This gives the protein CASSLSGLAGGTTDTQYF.

V usage is TRBV5-4 and J usage is TRBJ1-2; D uncertain. V was shortened by 4 bases and J by 5 bases, with 12 bases between the two germline ends. The CDR3 runs 13 residues. Per germline, CDR1 SGHNT and CDR2 YYREEE (reference sequence). The CDR3 region is CASSPQPGYGYTF. The DNA of the CDR3 is TGTGCCAGCAGCCCACAACCGGGGTATGGCTACACCTTC.

This chain links TRBV15 with TRBJ2-1, with 15 nucleotides matching TRBD2. CDR3 length: 19 residues. V shed 5 bases, J shed 1 base, and the junction held 9 bases outside the gene matches. Germline V CDR1 and CDR2: LNHNV, YYDKDF (reference sequence). CDR3 in DNA: TGTGCCACCAGCGTAGGACTAGCGGGAGGGCCAGGGTCCTACAATGAGCAGTTCTTC. Translation gives CATSVGLAGGPGSYNEQFF. The variable domain in full, with the rest retrieved from reference TRBV15 and TRBJ2-1, is DAMVIQNPRYQVTQFGKPVTLSCSQTLNHNVMYWYQQKSSQAPKLLFHYYDKDFNNEADTPDNFQSRRPNTSFCFLDIRSPGLGDTAMYLCATSVGLAGGPGSYNEQFFGPGTRLTVL.

This clone was found a few times. The J gene is TRBJ1-4, the V gene TRBV6-5; D not resolved. Per germline, CDR1 MNHEY and CDR2 SVGAGI. The CDR3 consists of 12 residues. V lost 6 bases and J lost 8, with 10 bases in between. DNA for the CDR3: TGTGCCAGCAGGCATCCCAGGGAAAAACTGTTTTTT. It yields the protein CASRHPREKLFF.

The chain recombines TRBV27 with TRBJ2-2; the D gene is possibly TRBD2 (5 bases). Germline V CDR1 and CDR2: MNHEY, SMNVEV (reference sequence). This CDR3 comprises 16 residues. V lost 3 bases and J 3 bases, leaving 14 bases between the germline ends. Here the CDR3 reads CASSFSATRDTGELFF. The CDR3 coding sequence is TGTGCCAGCAGTTTTTCCGCCACGAGGGACACCGGGGAGCTGTTTTTT.

The chain recombines TRBV19 with TRBJ1-1; D gene uncertain. Trimming pared 10 bases from V and 4 bases from J, leaving 13 bases between. CDR3 length: 12 amino acids. CDR1 and CDR2 (germline): LNHDA, SQIVND (reference sequence). The CDR3 nucleotides are TGTGCCACCCGGGAAGGATTCACTGAAGCTTTCTTT. Its protein product is CATREGFTEAFF.

This clone came up a few times. The chain joins TRBV19 to TRBJ1-2, with TRBD1 as a possible D gene (5 bases). Germline V gene sequence: CDR1 LNHDA, CDR2 SQIVND (reference sequence). The CDR3 spans 13 residues. Trimming pared 10 bases from V and 6 bases from J, leaving 18 bases between. Here the CDR3 DNA reads TGTGCCACTCAAAAAGGGGAGGCAGATGGCTACACCTTC. Translating it yields CATQKGEADGYTF.

This chain links TRBV28 with TRBJ1-1; the match to TRBD1 covers 8 bases. The germline gives CDR1 MDHEN, CDR2 SYDVKM. CDR3 length: 12 residues. Losses at the gene ends were 6 bases for V and 10 bases for J; bases not matched to a gene: 7. The CDR3 bases are TGTGCCAGCAGCCTTGGACAGGGTAGAGCTTTCTTT. It yields the protein CASSLGQGRAFF.

V is TRBV4-1 and J is TRBJ2-3; 9 bases align to TRBD2. The CDR3 runs 19 residues. Germline V CDR1 and CDR2: MGHRA, YSYEKL. V shed 0 bases, J shed 5 bases, and the junction held 15 bases outside the gene matches. The CDR3 DNA follows: TGCGCCAGCAGCCAAGAAATGAGCGGGGGGATTACGTCCCGAGATACGCAGTATTTT. This sequence encodes CASSQEMSGGITSRDTQYF.

The rearrangement links TRBV5-1 to TRBJ2-1; D not certain. This CDR3 is built from 15 residues. CDR1 is SGHRS and CDR2 is YFSETQ in the germline V gene. V was trimmed by 0 bases and J by 3 bases, leaving 10 bases between them. This CDR3 reads CASSLAQPDYNEQFF. The CDR3 nucleotides read TGCGCCAGCAGCTTGGCACAGCCGGACTACAATGAGCAGTTCTTC.